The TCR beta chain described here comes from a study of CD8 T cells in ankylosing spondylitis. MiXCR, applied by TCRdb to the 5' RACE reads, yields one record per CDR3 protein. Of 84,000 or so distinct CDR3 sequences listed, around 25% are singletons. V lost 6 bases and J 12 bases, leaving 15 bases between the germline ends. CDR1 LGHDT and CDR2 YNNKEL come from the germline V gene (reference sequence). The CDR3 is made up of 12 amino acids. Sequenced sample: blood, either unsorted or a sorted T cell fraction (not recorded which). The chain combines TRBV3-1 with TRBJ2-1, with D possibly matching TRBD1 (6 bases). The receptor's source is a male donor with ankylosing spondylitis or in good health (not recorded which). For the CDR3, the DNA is TGTGCCAGCAGTCACAGGGTCAGGGGGCAGTTCTTC. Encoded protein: CASSHRVRGQFF.